This T cell receptor (beta chain) was documented in a study of T cell responses to AZD1222 COVID-19 vaccine. Study-level information: Second-dose schedules of about 4 or about 12 weeks were combined.

Details on this clone: The target antigen is unknown.

This CDR3 is 14 amino acids long. The ends lost 5 bases at V and 4 bases at J; junction bases unmatched: 6. Germline values: CDR1 GTSNPN, CDR2 SVGIG (reference sequence). Whole-study findings and limits: At baseline, seropositivity was found in only a handful of AZD1222 recipients. Donors in the cohort were predominantly white British and more often female, and clonal diversity was possibly underestimated. There were repertoire samples only from the period after the peak T cell response.

Assay used: immunoSEQ multiplex PCR; TCRdb lists only in-frame clones, some missing. The sample consists of about 110,000 clones, 85% to 90% of them appearing once. V gene TRBV30 combines with J gene TRBJ1-3; 9 bases agree with TRBD1. The receptor comes from an adult in good health. The sample here was peripheral blood, taken on day 0 of AZD1222 vaccination. The chain's CDR3 is CAWAGQGRGNTIYF. For the CDR3, the DNA is TGTGCCTGGGCGGGACAGGGCCGCGGAAACACCATATATTTT.